A single TCR beta chain is shown here with its context. Based on frequency, this clonotype is considered medium-sized (0.01 to 0.1%); no count was recorded. Its antigen is currently not known. This record belongs to a study of diagnostic markers for celiac disease (dated by TCRdb to about 2020). TCRdb names Illumina MiSeq as the instrument used. TCRdb reprocessed the reads, reporting each CDR3 protein sequence once and no DNA. This sample's records show about 7,500 distinct CDR3 sequences. The ten largest clones add up to 5.5% to 7% of the sample. The CDR3 starts with the cysteine, ends with the phenylalanine, and has 14 residues. No DNA sequence is on record. Sequences SGHRS (CDR1) and YFSETQ (CDR2) are obtained from the germline V gene.

Sequenced: either unsorted cells or a sorted T cell fraction (not recorded which). The rearranged chain carries TRBV5-1 and TRBJ1-2; TCRdb names TRBD1, which stays unverified in the absence of DNA. This sequence was found in a human donor. This table probably holds off-target reads from a library built for another chain. The CDR3 region reads CASSLGFREYGYTF.